These 14 T cell receptor beta chains were all obtained from the same sample, sequenced in a study of cytomegalovirus exposure and HLA in healthy donors. The PCR employed 60 Vbeta primers together with 13 Jbeta primers. This table comes from immunoSEQ multiplex PCR, and its TCRdb copy is limited to in-frame clones, with some not included. There are 270,000 or so clones in the sample; around 86% occur only once, and around 3.7% lies in the top ten. Sequencing used PBMCs. These receptors originate from a man aged 40-55 years in good health and CMV-seropositive.

In this sample, this clone turned up once. This chain connects TRBV5-1 to TRBJ1-1, with TRBD1 matching over 7 bases. The CDR3 spans 15 residues. The germline V gene has CDR1 SGHRS and CDR2 YFSETQ. Unmatched junction bases numbered 13, after V lost 5 bases and J lost 6 bases. Here the CDR3 reads CASRYQTGERAEAFF. Here the CDR3 DNA reads TGCGCCAGCAGATACCAAACAGGGGAGAGGGCTGAAGCTTTCTTT.

This chain joins TRBV5-1 and TRBJ2-3; possibly TRBD1 for D (6 bases). CDR1 and CDR2 from the germline V gene are SGHRS and YFSETQ. V lost 4 bases and J 4 bases, leaving 10 bases between the germline ends. The length of the CDR3 is 13 residues. The CDR3 loop is CASSATGPDTQYF. The CDR3 nucleotides read TGCGCCAGCAGCGCTACAGGGCCAGATACGCAGTATTTT.

The rearrangement links TRBV30 to TRBJ1-5; tentatively, D is TRBD1 (5 bases). Germline CDR1 and CDR2: GTSNPN and SVGIG (reference sequence). The V and J ends lost 4 bases and 0 bases respectively, with 13 bases between them. The CDR3 is 15 amino acids. CDR3 region: CAWTPAGNSNQPQHF. The DNA of the CDR3 is TGTGCCTGGACCCCGGCAGGGAATAGCAATCAGCCCCAGCATTTT.

The chain carries TRBV10-1 and TRBJ2-3; D is ambiguous. The CDR3 sequence is 14 residues long. CDR1 and CDR2 from the germline V gene are WNHNN and SYGVQD (reference sequence). V gave up 4 bases and J gave up 0 bases, with 8 bases separating them. For the CDR3, the DNA is TGCGCCAGCAGTGGGCCCGGGAGCACAGATACGCAGTATTTT. This sequence encodes CASSGPGSTDTQYF.

V usage is TRBV7-9 and J usage is TRBJ1-1; no definite D call. CDR1 is SEHNR, CDR2 FQNEAQ, per germline (reference sequence). CDR3 length: 13 residues. Trimming removed 5 bases from V and 4 bases from J, with 11 bases in between. DNA for the CDR3: TGTGCCAGCAGCACCTGGGGAGTCACTGAAGCTTTCTTT. As protein: CASSTWGVTEAFF.

This chain links TRBV4-3 with TRBJ1-2, with 10 bases lining up with TRBD1. With V trimmed by 4 bases and J by 3 bases, 8 bases remained unmatched. Germline CDR1 reads LGHNA; CDR2 reads YSLEER. There are 16 residues in the CDR3. Written as DNA, the CDR3 is TGCGCCAGCAGCCCTCCCGGGACAGGGGAAGACTATGGCTACACCTTC. Protein: CASSPPGTGEDYGYTF.

This chain links TRBV6-6 with TRBJ2-7; 9 bases map to TRBD2. The CDR3 has 16 residues. With V trimmed by 5 bases and J by 5 bases, 13 bases remained unmatched. Germline loops: CDR1 MNHNY, CDR2 SVGAGI (reference sequence). CDR3 DNA sequence: TGTGCCAGCAGTATCGAATATAGCGGGAGTGGGGACGAGCAGTACTTC. Residues: CASSIEYSGSGDEQYF.

The rearrangement joins TRBV28 to TRBJ1-2; D ambiguous. The CDR3 sequence is 13 residues long. Germline V gene data show CDR1 as MDHEN and CDR2 as SYDVKM. V lost 6 bases to trimming and J lost 6 bases, with 14 bases between them. The CDR3 DNA reads as TGTGCCAGCAGGGGCGGGGAGATCCATGGCTACACCTTC. It translates to CASRGGEIHGYTF.

The chain employs TRBV4-3 and TRBJ2-7; 9 bases are a match to TRBD2. Germline assignment: CDR1 LGHNA and CDR2 YSLEER. The CDR3 extends over 19 amino acids. V lost 0 bases to trimming and J lost 1 base; unmatched junction nucleotides: 13. The CDR3 region is CASSQDTGRPSGESYEQYF. The CDR3 DNA reads TGCGCCAGCAGCCAAGATACTGGTAGGCCTAGCGGGGAGTCCTACGAGCAGTACTTC.

The chain is built from TRBV5-4 and TRBJ2-1; 10 nucleotides agree with TRBD2. Germline assignment: CDR1 SGHNT and CDR2 YYREEE (reference sequence). The CDR3 length is 15 residues. Unmatched junction bases numbered 6, after V lost 5 bases and J lost 4 bases. The chain's CDR3 is CASRVLAGQYNEQFF. In DNA form, the CDR3 reads TGTGCCAGCAGGGTACTAGCGGGACAATACAATGAGCAGTTCTTC.

This clone was counted once. CDR3 region: CASSHPGRLAVSYEQYF. For the CDR3, the DNA is TGCGCCAGCAGCCACCCAGGTAGGCTAGCGGTCTCCTACGAGCAGTACTTC. The V gene is TRBV4-1, the J gene TRBJ2-7; 7 bases match TRBD2. This CDR3 spans 17 amino acids. Looked up from germline, CDR1 is MGHRA and CDR2 is YSYEKL. The V and J ends lost 3 bases and 0 bases, in that order; junction bases with no gene match: 11.

The chain employs TRBV5-6 and TRBJ1-2; D call uncertain. Germline values: CDR1 SGHDT, CDR2 YYEEEE. The CDR3 is made up of 17 amino acids. V was shortened by 0 bases and J by 0 bases, with 15 bases between the two germline ends. The CDR3 DNA reads TGTGCCAGCAGCTTGGGTTTTTGGGAGGCGGCTAACTATGGCTACACCTTC. Protein product: CASSLGFWEAANYGYTF. The full variable domain, its missing parts supplied by reference TRBV5-6 and TRBJ1-2, is DAGVTQSPTHLIKTRGQQVTLRCSPKSGHDTVSWYQQALGQGPQFIFQYYEEEERQRGNFPDRFSGHQFPNYSSELNVNALLLGDSALYLCASSLGFWEAANYGYTFGSGTRLTVV.

The rearrangement uses TRBV11-2 and TRBJ1-4, with D unresolved. V was pared by 2 bases and J by 1 base, with 8 bases between. Per germline, CDR1 SGHAT and CDR2 FQNNGV. The CDR3 loop spans 15 amino acids. The CDR3 nucleotides read TGTGCCAGCAGCTTATTGTCGTTAACTAATGAAAAACTGTTTTTT. Protein product: CASSLLSLTNEKLFF.

This clone was counted between two and nine times. This chain connects TRBV2 to TRBJ1-5; 9 bases align to TRBD1. Germline V gene data show CDR1 as SNHLY and CDR2 as FYNNEI. The CDR3 loop spans 18 amino acids. Unmatched junction bases numbered 20, after V lost 7 bases and J lost 7 bases. CDR3 DNA sequence: TGTGCCAGCACTAAGGAGGGGGGCGGGACAGGGCTCAGACAGCCCCAGCATTTT. It is translated as CASTKEGGGTGLRQPQHF. The complete variable domain, with remaining parts taken from reference TRBV2 and TRBJ1-5, reads EPEVTQTPSHQVTQMGQEVILRCVPISNHLYFYWYRQILGQKVEFLVSFYNNEISEKSEIFDDQFSVERPDGSNFTLKIRSTKLEDSAMYFCASTKEGGGTGLRQPQHFGDGTRLSIL.